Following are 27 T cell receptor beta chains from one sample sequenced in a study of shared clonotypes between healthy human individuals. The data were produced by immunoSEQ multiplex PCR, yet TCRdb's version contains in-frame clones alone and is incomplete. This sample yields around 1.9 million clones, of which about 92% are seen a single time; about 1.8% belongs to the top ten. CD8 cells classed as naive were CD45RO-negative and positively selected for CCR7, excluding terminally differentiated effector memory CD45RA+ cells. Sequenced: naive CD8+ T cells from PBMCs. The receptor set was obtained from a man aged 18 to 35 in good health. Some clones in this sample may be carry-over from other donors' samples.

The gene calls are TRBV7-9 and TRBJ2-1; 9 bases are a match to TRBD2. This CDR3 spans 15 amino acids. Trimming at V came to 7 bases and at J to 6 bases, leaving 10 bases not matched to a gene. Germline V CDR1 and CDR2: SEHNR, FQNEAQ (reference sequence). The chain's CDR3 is CASNHGLATANEQFF. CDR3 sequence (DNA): TGTGCCAGCAACCATGGACTAGCGACGGCCAATGAGCAGTTCTTC.

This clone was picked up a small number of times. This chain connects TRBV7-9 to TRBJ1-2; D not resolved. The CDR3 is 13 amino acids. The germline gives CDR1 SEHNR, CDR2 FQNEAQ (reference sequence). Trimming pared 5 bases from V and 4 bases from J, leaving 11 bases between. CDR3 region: CASSPERSYGYTF. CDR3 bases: TGTGCCAGCAGCCCGGAAAGAAGCTATGGCTACACCTTC.

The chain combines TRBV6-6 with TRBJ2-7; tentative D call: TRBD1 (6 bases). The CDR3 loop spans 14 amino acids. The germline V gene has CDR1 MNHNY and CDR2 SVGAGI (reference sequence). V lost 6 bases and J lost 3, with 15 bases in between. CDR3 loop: CASSHRDTDYEQYF. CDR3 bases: TGTGCCAGCAGCCACCGGGACACCGACTACGAGCAGTACTTC.

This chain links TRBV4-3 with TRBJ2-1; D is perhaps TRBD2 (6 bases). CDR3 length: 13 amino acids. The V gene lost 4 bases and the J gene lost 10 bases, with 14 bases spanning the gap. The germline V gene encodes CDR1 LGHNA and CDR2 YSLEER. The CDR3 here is CASSPYSGREQFF. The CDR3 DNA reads TGCGCCAGCAGCCCGTACTCCGGGAGAGAGCAGTTCTTC.

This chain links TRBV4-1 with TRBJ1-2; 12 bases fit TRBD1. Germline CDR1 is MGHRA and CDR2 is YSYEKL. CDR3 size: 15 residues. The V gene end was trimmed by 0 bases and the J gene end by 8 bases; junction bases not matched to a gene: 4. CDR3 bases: TGCGCCAGCAGCCAAGATGGGACAGGGGGCGGCGGCTACACCTTC. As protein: CASSQDGTGGGGYTF.

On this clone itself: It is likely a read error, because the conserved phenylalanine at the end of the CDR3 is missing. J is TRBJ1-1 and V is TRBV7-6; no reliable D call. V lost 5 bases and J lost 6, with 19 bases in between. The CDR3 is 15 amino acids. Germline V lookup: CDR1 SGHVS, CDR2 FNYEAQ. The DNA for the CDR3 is TGTGCCAGCAGCCAATCCTTAGGACGGAGCGCTGAAGCTTTCCTT. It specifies CASSQSLGRSAEAFL.

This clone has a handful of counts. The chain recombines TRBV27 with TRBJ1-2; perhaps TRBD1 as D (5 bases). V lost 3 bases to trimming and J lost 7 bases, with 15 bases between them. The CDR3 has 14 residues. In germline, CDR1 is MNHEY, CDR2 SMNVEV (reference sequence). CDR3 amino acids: CASSLVGPLSGYTF. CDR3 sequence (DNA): TGTGCCAGCAGTTTGGTGGGACCCTTGAGTGGCTACACCTTC.

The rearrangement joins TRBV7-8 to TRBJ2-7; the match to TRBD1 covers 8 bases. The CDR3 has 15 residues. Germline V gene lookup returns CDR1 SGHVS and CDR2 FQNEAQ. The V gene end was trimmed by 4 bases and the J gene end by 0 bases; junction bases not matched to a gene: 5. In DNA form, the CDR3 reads TGTGCCAGCAGCTATTCCAGGGGGCTCTCCTACGAGCAGTACTTC. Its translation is CASSYSRGLSYEQYF.

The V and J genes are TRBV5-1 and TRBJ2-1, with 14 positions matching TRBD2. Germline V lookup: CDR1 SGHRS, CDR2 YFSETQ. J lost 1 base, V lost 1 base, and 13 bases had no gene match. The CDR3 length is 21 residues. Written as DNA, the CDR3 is TGCGCCAGCAGCTTGTACCCAACGGGACTAGCGGGAGAGGGGTCCTACAATGAGCAGTTCTTC. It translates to CASSLYPTGLAGEGSYNEQFF.

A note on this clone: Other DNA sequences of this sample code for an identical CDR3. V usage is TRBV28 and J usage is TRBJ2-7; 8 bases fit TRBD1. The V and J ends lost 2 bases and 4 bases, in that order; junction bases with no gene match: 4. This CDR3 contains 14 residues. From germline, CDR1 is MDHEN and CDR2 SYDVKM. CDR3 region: CASSLLQGAYEQYF. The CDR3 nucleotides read TGTGCCAGCAGTTTACTCCAGGGGGCTTACGAGCAGTACTTC. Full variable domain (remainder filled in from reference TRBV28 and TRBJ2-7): DVKVTQSSRYLVKRTGEKVFLECVQDMDHENMFWYRQDPGLGLRLIYFSYDVKMKEKGDIPEGYSVSREKKERFSLILESASTNQTSMYLCASSLLQGAYEQYFGPGTRLTVT.

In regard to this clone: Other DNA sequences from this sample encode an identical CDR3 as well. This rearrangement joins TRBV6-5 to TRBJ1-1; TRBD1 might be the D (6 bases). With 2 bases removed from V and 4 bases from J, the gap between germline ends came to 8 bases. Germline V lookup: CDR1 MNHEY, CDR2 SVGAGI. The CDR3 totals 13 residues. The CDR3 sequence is CASSYGGATEAFF. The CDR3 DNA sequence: TGTGCCAGCAGTTACGGGGGGGCCACTGAAGCTTTCTTT.

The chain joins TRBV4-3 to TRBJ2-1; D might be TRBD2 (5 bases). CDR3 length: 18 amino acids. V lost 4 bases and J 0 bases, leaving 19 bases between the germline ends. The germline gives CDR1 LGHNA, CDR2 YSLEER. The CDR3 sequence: CASSPHLSGTSSYNEQFF. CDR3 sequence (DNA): TGCGCCAGCAGCCCGCACCTAAGCGGCACCAGCTCCTACAATGAGCAGTTCTTC.

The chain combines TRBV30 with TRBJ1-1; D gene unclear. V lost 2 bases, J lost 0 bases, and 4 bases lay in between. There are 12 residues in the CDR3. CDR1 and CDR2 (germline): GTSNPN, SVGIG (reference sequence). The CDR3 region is CAWSPMNTEAFF. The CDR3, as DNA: TGTGCCTGGAGTCCGATGAACACTGAAGCTTTCTTT. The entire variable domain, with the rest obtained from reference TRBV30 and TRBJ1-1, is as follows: SQTIHQWPATLVQPVGSPLSLECTVEGTSNPNLYWYRQAAGRGLQLLFYSVGIGQISSEVPQNLSASRPQDRQFILSSKKLLLSDSGFYLCAWSPMNTEAFFGQGTRLTVV.

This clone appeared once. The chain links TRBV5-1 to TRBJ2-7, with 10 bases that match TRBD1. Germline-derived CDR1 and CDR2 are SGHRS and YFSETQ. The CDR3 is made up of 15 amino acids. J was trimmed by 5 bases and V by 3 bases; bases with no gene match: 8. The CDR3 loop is CASSSGTTGGDEQYF. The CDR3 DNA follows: TGCGCCAGCAGCTCCGGTACGACAGGGGGCGACGAGCAGTACTTC.

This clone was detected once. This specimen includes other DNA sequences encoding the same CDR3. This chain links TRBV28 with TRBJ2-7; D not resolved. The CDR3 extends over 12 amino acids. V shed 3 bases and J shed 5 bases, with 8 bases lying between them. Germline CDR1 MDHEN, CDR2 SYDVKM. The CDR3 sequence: CASSFRGDEQYF. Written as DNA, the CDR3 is TGTGCCAGCAGTTTCCGCGGCGACGAGCAGTACTTC.

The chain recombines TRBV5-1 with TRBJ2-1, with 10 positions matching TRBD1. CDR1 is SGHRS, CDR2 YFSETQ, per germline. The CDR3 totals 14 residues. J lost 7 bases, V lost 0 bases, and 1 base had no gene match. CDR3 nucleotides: TGCGCCAGCAGCTTGGAGGGACAGGGGAATGAGCAGTTCTTC. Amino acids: CASSLEGQGNEQFF.

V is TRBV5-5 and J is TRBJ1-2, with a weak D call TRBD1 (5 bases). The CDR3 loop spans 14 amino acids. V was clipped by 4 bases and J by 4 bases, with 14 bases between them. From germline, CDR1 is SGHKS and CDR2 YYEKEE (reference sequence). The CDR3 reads CASSVPWGGYGYTF. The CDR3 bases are TGTGCCAGCAGCGTCCCATGGGGGGGCTATGGCTACACCTTC.

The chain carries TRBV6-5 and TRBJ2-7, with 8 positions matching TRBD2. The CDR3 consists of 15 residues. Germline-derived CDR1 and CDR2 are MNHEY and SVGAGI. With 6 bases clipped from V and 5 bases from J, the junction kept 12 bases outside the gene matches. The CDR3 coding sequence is TGTGCCAGCAGCACACAAGCGGGAGTGTGGGACGAGCAGTACTTC. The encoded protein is CASSTQAGVWDEQYF.

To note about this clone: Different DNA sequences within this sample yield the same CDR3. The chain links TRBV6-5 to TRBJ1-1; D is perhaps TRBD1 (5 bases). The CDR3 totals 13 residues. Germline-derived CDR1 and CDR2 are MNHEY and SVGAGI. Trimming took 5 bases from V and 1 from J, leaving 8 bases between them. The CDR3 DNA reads TGTGCCAGCAGTCCGGGACGGAACACTGAAGCTTTCTTT. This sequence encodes CASSPGRNTEAFF.

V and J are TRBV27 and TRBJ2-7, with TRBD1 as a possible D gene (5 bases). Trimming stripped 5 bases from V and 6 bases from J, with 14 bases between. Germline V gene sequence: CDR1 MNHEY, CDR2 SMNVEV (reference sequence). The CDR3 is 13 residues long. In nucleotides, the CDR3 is TGTGCCAGCAGTCCCAGGGATATGGGCGAGCAGTACTTC. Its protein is CASSPRDMGEQYF.

CDR3 bases: TGTGCCATCAAGGACAGGGTCCACGAGCAGTACTTC. This translates into CAIKDRVHEQYF. The chain carries TRBV10-3 and TRBJ2-7, with 8 bases matching TRBD1. CDR1 and CDR2 from the germline V gene are ENHRY and SYGVKD. J gave up 5 bases and V 7 bases, and 4 bases lay outside the gene matches. The length of the CDR3 is 12 residues.

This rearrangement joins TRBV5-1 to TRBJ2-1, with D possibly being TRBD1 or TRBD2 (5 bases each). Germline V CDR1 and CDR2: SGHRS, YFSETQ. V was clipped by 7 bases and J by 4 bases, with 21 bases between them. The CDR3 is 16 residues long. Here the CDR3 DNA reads TGCGCCAGCCCCTGGAACGAGGGACGGCTGTACAATGAGCAGTTCTTC. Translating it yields CASPWNEGRLYNEQFF. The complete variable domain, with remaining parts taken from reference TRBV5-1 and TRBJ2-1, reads KAGVTQTPRYLIKTRGQQVTLSCSPISGHRSVSWYQQTPGQGLQFLFEYFSETQRNKGNFPGRFSGRQFSNSRSEMNVSTLELGDSALYLCASPWNEGRLYNEQFFGPGTRLTVL.

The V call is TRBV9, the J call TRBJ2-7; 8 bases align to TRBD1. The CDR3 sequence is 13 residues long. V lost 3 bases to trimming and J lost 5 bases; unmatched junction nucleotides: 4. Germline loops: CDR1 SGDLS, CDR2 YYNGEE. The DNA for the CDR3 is TGTGCCAGCAGCGCCGGGACAGGCCACGAGCAGTACTTC. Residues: CASSAGTGHEQYF.

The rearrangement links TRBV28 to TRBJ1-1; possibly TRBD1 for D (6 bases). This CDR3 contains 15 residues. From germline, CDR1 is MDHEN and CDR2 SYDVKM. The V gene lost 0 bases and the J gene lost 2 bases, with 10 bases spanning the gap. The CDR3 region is CASSLWGDTNTEAFF. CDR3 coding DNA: TGTGCCAGCAGTTTATGGGGGGACACCAACACTGAAGCTTTCTTT.

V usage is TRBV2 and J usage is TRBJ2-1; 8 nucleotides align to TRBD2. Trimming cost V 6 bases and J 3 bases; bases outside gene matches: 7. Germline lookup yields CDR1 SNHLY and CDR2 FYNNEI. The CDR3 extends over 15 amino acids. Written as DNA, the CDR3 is TGTGCCAGCAGGGGTAGCGGGGAAGTCTACAATGAGCAGTTCTTC. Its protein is CASRGSGEVYNEQFF.

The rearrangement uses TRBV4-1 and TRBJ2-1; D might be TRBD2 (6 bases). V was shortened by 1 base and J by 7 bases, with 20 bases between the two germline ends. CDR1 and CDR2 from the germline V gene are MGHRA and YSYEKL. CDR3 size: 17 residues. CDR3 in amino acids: CASSQGLRVAEGNEQFF. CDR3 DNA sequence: TGCGCCAGCAGCCAAGGCCTGAGGGTAGCGGAGGGGAATGAGCAGTTCTTC.

For the CDR3, the DNA is TGCGCCAGCAGCCAAAGGGTCATTCAGAATGAAGCTTTCTTT. This encodes CASSQRVIQNEAFF. The gene calls are TRBV4-1 and TRBJ1-1; the D is unclear. CDR1 is MGHRA and CDR2 is YSYEKL in the germline V gene. V was cut by 2 bases and J by 7 bases, with 14 bases left in between. This CDR3 is 14 amino acids long.